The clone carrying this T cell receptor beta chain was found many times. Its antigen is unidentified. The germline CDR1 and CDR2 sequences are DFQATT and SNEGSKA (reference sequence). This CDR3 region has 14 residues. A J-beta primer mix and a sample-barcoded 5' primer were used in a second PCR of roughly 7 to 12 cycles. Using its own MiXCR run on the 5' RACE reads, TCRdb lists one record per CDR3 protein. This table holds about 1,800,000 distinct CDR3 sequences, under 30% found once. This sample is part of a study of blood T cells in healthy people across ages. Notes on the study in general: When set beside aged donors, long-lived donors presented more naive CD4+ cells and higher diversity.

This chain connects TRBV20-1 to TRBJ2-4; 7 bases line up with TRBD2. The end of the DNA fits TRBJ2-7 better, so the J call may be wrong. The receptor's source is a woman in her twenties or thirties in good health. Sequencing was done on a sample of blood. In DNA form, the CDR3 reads TGCAGTGCTAGAGAAGGGACTACCCCATCCGAGCAGTACTTC. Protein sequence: CSAREGTTPSEQYF.